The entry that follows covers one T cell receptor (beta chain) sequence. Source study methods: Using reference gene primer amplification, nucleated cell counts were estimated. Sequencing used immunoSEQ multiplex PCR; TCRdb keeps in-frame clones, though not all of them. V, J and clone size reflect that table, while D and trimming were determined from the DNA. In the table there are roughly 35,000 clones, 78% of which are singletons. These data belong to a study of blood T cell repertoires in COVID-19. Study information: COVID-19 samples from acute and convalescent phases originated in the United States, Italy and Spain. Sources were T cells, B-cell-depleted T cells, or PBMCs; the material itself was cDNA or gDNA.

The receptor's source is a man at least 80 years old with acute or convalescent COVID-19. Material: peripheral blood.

The CDR3 region is CATSRLIGGADTQYF. DNA for the CDR3: TGTGCCACCAGCAGACTCATTGGGGGGGCGGATACGCAGTATTTT. This chain links TRBV15 with TRBJ2-3, with a tentative D call TRBD2 (7 bases). The V end was cut by 2 bases, the J end by 6 bases, with 15 bases between. Germline V CDR1 and CDR2: LNHNV, YYDKDF (reference sequence). This CDR3 is 15 amino acids long.